The 10 T cell receptor beta chains given below trace back to one sample, sequenced in a study of blood T cells in healthy people across ages. Together with a sample-barcoded 5' primer, a J-beta primer mix was included in a second PCR lasting roughly 6 to 12 cycles. TCRdb processed the 5' RACE reads anew with MiXCR; each CDR3 protein has one entry. The table lists 660,000 or so distinct CDR3 sequences, roughly 50% of them singletons, with roughly 34% in the top ten. The sequenced material came from blood. The receptor set was obtained from a man in his sixties in good health.

In this sample, this clonotype turned up many times. CDR3 coding DNA: TGCAGCGTGGGGACTCTGAACACAGATACGCAGTATTTT. It is translated as CSVGTLNTDTQYF. The chain combines TRBV29-1 with TRBJ2-3, with D possibly matching TRBD2 (6 bases). V lost 6 bases and J 2 bases, leaving 12 bases between the germline ends. The germline V gene encodes CDR1 SQVTM and CDR2 ANQGSEA. The length of the CDR3 is 13 residues.

The chain has TRBV18 and TRBJ2-7, with D perhaps being TRBD1 or TRBD2 (6 bases each). The closer fit of TRBJ2-5 to the DNA end suggests the J call may be wrong. The CDR3 covers 16 residues. Germline V gene lookup returns CDR1 KGHSH and CDR2 LQKENI. CDR3 nucleotide sequence: TGTGCCAGCTCATCAAGGGGGGAACGGACCCAAGAGACCCAGTACTTC. Translated, it gives CASSSRGERTQETQYF.

V is TRBV5-1 and J is TRBJ1-2; 7 bases are shared with TRBD1. V lost 4 bases to trimming and J lost 4 bases; unmatched junction nucleotides: 4. The germline gives CDR1 SGHRS, CDR2 YFSETQ. The CDR3 length is 13 residues. The CDR3 is CASSQTGIYGYTF. DNA of the CDR3: TGCGCCAGCAGCCAGACAGGGATCTATGGCTACACCTTC.

The chain employs TRBV4-1 and TRBJ2-5; weak D call: TRBD1 (5 bases). The germline CDR1 and CDR2 sequences are MGHRA and YSYEKL. The CDR3 sequence is 14 residues long. The V end was cut by 3 bases, the J end by 5 bases, with 13 bases between. CDR3 nucleotides: TGCGCCAGCAGCCACCCAGGGAAGGGGGAGACCCAGTACTTC. Encoded protein: CASSHPGKGETQYF.

In its sample, this clonotype was seen a few times. The V call is TRBV4-1, the J call TRBJ2-3, with TRBD2 identical over 10 bases. The germline gives CDR1 MGHRA, CDR2 YSYEKL. CDR3 size: 16 residues. Unmatched junction bases numbered 6, after V lost 4 bases and J lost 2 bases. DNA for the CDR3: TGCGCCAGCAGCCTTTCGGGACTAGCGTTCACAGATACGCAGTATTTT. This encodes CASSLSGLAFTDTQYF.

The J gene is TRBJ2-7, the V gene TRBV18; D remains unclear. CDR3 length equals 14 residues. The V and J ends lost 6 bases and 4 bases respectively, with 16 bases between them. Germline V gene data show CDR1 as KGHSH and CDR2 as LQKENI. The CDR3 sequence is CASSGTSRWYEQYF. CDR3 DNA sequence: TGTGCCAGCTCCGGCACGAGCAGGTGGTACGAGCAGTACTTC.

The chain carries TRBV29-1 and TRBJ1-2; D unclear. Between the trimmed V and J ends, which lost 3 bases and 3 bases, there was a span of 14 bases. Germline CDR1 SQVTM, CDR2 ANQGSEA. The CDR3 totals 14 residues. The CDR3 nucleotides read TGCAGCGTTGAGGGAAGCTCAGATTACTATGGCTACACCTTC. Protein product: CSVEGSSDYYGYTF.

The V and J genes are TRBV29-1 and TRBJ2-7, with D perhaps matching TRBD1 (7 bases). CDR3 length: 14 residues. From germline, CDR1 is SQVTM and CDR2 ANQGSEA. V gave up 7 bases and J gave up 6 bases, with 22 bases separating them. The CDR3 nucleotides are TGCAGCGCCACGGACAGGTCAAAGGGGGGCGAGCAGTACTTC. It encodes CSATDRSKGGEQYF.

This chain joins TRBV5-1 and TRBJ2-5; TRBD1 aligns across 7 bases. V gave up 1 base and J gave up 1 base; unmatched junction bases: 4. The CDR3 totals 15 residues. Germline lookup yields CDR1 SGHRS and CDR2 YFSETQ. In nucleotides, the CDR3 is TGCGCCAGCAGCTTGCTGACAGGGTTCCAAGAGACCCAGTACTTC. Encoded protein: CASSLLTGFQETQYF.

To note about this clonotype: A junction end diverges from the germline sequence, so it may reflect a read error. The CDR3 nucleotides are TGTGCCACCAGCAGAGATGTGGGGGGGGCCTACAATGAGCGGTTCTTC. It codes for CATSRDVGGAYNERFF. V and J are TRBV15 and TRBJ2-1, with D possibly TRBD2 on 7 matching bases. The CDR3 has 16 amino acids. Germline loops: CDR1 LNHNV, CDR2 YYDKDF (reference sequence).